This record concerns one T cell receptor beta chain sequence. The antigen is not known. The CDR3 sequence is 14 residues long. In germline, CDR1 is MNHNS, CDR2 SASEGT. Trimming took 3 bases from V and 3 from J, leaving 11 bases between them. The analysis combined second doses at about 4 or about 12 weeks. Clones were sequenced by immunoSEQ multiplex PCR, and TCRdb holds only the in-frame ones, with some missing. The table has around 26,000 clones, 88% seen once. The data derive from a study of T cell responses to AZD1222 COVID-19 vaccine. Study-wide points: Most donors were white British and more were female, and clonal diversity was possibly underestimated. Close to half of all spike-specific TCRs reportedly target regions of the variants that are unmutated.

The sample in question was peripheral blood, obtained 28 days after the second AZD1222 dose. The gene calls are TRBV6-1 and TRBJ2-5; unclear D gene. This clonotype originated in an adult who received the AZD1222 COVID-19 vaccine. The CDR3, as DNA: TGTGCCAGCAGTGAGGTACACCCTAAAGAGACCCAGTACTTC. Translating it yields CASSEVHPKETQYF.